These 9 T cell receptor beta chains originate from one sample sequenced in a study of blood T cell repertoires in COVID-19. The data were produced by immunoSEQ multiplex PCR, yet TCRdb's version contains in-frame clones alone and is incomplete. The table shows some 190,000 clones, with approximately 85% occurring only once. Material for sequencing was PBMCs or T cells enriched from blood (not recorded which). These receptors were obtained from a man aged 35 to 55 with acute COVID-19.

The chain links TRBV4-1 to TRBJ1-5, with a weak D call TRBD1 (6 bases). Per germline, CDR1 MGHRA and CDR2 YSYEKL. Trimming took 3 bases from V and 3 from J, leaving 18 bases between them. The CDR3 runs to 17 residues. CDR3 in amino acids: CASSQSVVQGHNQPQHF. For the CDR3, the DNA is TGCGCCAGCAGCCAGTCTGTAGTGCAGGGACACAATCAGCCCCAGCATTTT.

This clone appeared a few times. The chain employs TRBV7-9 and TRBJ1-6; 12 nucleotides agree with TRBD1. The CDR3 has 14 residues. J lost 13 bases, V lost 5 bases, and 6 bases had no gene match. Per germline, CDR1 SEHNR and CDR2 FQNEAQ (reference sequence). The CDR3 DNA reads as TGTGCCAGCAGCCAGGGACAGGGGGCGATTCCCCTCCACTTT. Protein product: CASSQGQGAIPLHF.

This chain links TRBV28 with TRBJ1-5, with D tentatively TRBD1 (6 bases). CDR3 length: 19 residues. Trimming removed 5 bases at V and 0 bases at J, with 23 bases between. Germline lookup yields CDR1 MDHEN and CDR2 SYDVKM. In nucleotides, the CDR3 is TGTGCCAGCAGTCCCCTAGGGGGGGCCATATTCCTTAGCAATCAGCCCCAGCATTTT. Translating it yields CASSPLGGAIFLSNQPQHF.

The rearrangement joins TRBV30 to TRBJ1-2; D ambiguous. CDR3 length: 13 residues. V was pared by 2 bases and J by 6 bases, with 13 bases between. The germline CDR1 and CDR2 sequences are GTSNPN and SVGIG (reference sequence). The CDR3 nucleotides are TGTGCCTGGAGTCGTGGCGGGGTGGATGGCTACACCTTC. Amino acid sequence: CAWSRGGVDGYTF.

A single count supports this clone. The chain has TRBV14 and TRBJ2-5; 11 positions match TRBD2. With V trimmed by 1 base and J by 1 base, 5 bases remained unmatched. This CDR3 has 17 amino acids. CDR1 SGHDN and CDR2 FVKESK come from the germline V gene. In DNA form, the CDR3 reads TGTGCCAGCAGCCAAGGGATTACTAGCGGGGGCCAAGAGACCCAGTACTTC. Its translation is CASSQGITSGGQETQYF. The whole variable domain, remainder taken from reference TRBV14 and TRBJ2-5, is EAGVTQFPSHSVIEKGQTVTLRCDPISGHDNLYWYRRVMGKEIKFLLHFVKESKQDESGMPNNRFLAERTGGTYSTLKVQPAELEDSGVYFCASSQGITSGGQETQYFGPGTRLLVL.

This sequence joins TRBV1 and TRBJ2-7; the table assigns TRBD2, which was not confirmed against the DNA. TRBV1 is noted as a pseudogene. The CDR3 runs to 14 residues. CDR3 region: CTTPRTSGTYEQYF. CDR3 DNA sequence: TGCACCACCCCCCGGACTAGCGGGACCTACGAGCAGTACTTC.

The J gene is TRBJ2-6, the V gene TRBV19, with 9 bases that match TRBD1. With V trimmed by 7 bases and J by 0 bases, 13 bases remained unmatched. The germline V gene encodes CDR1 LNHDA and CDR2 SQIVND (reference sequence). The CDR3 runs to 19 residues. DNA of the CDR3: TGTGCCAGTACAGGGGAGTGGGACAGGGTACTCTCTGGGGCCAACGTCCTGACTTTC. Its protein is CASTGEWDRVLSGANVLTF.

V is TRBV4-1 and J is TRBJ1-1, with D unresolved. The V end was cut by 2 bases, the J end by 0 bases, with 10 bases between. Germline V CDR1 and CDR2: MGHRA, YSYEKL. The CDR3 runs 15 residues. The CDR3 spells CASSQLRTVNTEAFF. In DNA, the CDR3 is TGCGCCAGCAGCCAACTACGTACAGTGAACACTGAAGCTTTCTTT.

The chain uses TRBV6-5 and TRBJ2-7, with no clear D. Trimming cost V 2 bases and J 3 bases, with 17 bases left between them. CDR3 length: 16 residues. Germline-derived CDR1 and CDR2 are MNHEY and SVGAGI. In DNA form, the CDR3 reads TGTGCCAGCAGTTACGGAACCCTCAGGCGAGACTACGAGCAGTACTTC. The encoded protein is CASSYGTLRRDYEQYF.